Listed here are 3 T cell receptor beta chains from one sample, sequenced in a study of T cells in Graves' hyperthyroidism and ophthalmopathy. The TCR beta CDR3 regions underwent amplification using RNA transcripts as the source. An initial round of RT-PCR targeting the TCR CDR3 relied on the HTBI primer set. TCRdb analysed the multiplex PCR reads with MiXCR anew, one entry per CDR3 protein. The sample has hundreds of thousands of distinct CDR3 sequences; around 15% are singletons. Sequencing was done on a sample of blood. These receptors originate from a middle-aged woman with Graves' ophthalmopathy.

This chain connects TRBV11-1 to TRBJ2-7; 7 bases are a match to TRBD1. CDR1 and CDR2 (germline): SGHAT, FQDESV (reference sequence). With 2 bases clipped from V and 0 bases from J, the junction kept 7 bases outside the gene matches. This CDR3 region has 16 residues. The DNA for the CDR3 is TGTGCCAGCAGCTTAACCGGGACAGAGAGCTCCTACGAGCAGTACTTC. Amino acid sequence: CASSLTGTESSYEQYF.

The rearrangement joins TRBV12-3 or TRBV12-4 to TRBJ1-2; 8 bases match TRBD1. The CDR3 contains 14 residues. Trimming at V came to 5 bases and at J to 7 bases, leaving 9 bases not matched to a gene. This CDR3 reads CASSPTGATVGYTF. The CDR3 DNA reads as TGTGCCAGCAGTCCGACAGGGGCAACAGTTGGCTACACCTTC.

This clonotype has at least ten counts. V is TRBV19 and J is TRBJ1-2; no firm D call. The germline CDR1 and CDR2 sequences are LNHDA and SQIVND (reference sequence). V lost 7 bases to trimming and J lost 0 bases, with 15 bases between them. CDR3 size: 15 residues. DNA for the CDR3: TGTGCCAGTACCATCGGTCGAGGTACTAACTATGGCTACACCTTC. It encodes CASTIGRGTNYGYTF.